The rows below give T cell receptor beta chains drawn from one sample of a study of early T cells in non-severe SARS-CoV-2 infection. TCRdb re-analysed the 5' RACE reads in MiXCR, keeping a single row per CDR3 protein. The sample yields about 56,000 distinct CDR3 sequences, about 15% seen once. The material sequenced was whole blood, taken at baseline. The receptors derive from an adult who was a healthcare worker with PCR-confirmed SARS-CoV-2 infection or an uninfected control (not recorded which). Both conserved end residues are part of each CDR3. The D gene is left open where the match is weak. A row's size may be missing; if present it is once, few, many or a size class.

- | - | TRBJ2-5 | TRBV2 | TGTGCCAGCAGTGAATATGAAGAGACCCAGTACTTC | CASSEYEETQYF
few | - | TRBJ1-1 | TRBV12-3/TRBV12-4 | TGTGCCAGCAGTTTAGGGCAGGGTAGGGACACTGAAGCTTTCTTT | CASSLGQGRDTEAFF
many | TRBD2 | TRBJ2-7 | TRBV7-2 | TGTGCCAGCAGCTTAGTCGGGACTAGCTCCCACGAGCAGTACTTC | CASSLVGTSSHEQYF
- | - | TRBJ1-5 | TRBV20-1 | TGCAGTGCTAGCTGGGGTTATAGCAATCAGCCCCAGCATTTT | CSASWGYSNQPQHF
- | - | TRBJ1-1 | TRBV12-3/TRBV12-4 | TGTGCCAGCAGGGCACAGTTCACTCACACTGAAGCTTTCTTT | CASRAQFTHTEAFF
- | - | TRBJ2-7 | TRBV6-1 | TGTGCCAGCAGTGACCCCTTTTGGGGCGGGTCATCCTACGAGCAGTACTTC | CASSDPFWGGSSYEQYF
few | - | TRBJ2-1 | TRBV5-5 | TGTGCCAGCAGCTTGAGTGCGGTGAGTTCCTACAATGAGCAGTTCTTC | CASSLSAVSSYNEQFF
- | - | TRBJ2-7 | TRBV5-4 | TGTGCCAGCAGCTTCTCGGTTGACGGGAGTGGAGAGCAGTACTTC | CASSFSVDGSGEQYF
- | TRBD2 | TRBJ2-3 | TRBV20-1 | TGCAGTGCTAGACCGGTCTGGACTAGCGGGGGAGGAGATACGCAGTATTTT | CSARPVWTSGGGDTQYF
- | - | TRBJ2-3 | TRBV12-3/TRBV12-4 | TGTGCCAGCAGTTTAGGGCCGGGCTGGTTGGATTTT | CASSLGPGWLDF
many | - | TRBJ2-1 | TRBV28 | TGTGCCAGCAGTTTCACGCAGTCCGCCGACAATGAGCAGTTCTTC | CASSFTQSADNEQFF
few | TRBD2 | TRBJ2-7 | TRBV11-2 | TGTGCCAGCAGCCACAATAGCGGGAGTTTTGACGAGCAGTACTTC | CASSHNSGSFDEQYF
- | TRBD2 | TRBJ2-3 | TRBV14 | TGTGCCAGCAGCCTGGGACTAGCCCGCGATACGCAGTATTTT | CASSLGLARDTQYF
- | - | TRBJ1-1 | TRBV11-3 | TGTGCCAGCAGCTTAGGGGACGGGAGGAACACTGAAGCTTTCTTT | CASSLGDGRNTEAFF
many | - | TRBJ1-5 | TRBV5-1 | TGCGCCAGCAGCTCGGGGGACAATCAGCCCCAGCATTTT | CASSSGDNQPQHF
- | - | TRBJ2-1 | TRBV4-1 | TGCGCCAGCAGCCAACCCGTTGGGGACCTTTCCTACAATGAGCAGTTCTTC | CASSQPVGDLSYNEQFF
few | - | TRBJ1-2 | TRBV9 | TGTGCCAGCAGCGTCGTGGCAGCTAACTATGGCTACACCTTC | CASSVVAANYGYTF
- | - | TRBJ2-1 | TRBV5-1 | TGCGCCACTACTCCGGACTCCGGGAGTCATTACAATGAGCAGTTCTTC | CATTPDSGSHYNEQFF
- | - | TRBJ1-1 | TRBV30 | TGTGCCTGGATAAGGCCGGGTTCGGGGGACACTGAAGCTTTCTTT | CAWIRPGSGDTEAFF
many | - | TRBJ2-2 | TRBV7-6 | TGTGCCAGCAGCTTAAGGCTAGGGGCGAACACCGGGGAGCTGTTTTTT | CASSLRLGANTGELFF
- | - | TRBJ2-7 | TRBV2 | TGTGCCAGCAAGACTTCCGCCTCCTCCTACGAGCAGTACTTC | CASKTSASSYEQYF
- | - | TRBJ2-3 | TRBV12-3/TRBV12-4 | TGTGCCAGCAGTTTTGGCGGGGCGAGCACAGATACGCAGTATTTT | CASSFGGASTDTQYF
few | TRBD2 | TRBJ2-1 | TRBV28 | TGTGCCAGCAGCATACTAGCGGGAGTTTCAAATGAGCAGTTCTTC | CASSILAGVSNEQFF
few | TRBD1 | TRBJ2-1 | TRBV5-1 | TGCGCCAGCAGCATTGGGACAGGGGTCAATGAGCAGTTCTTC | CASSIGTGVNEQFF
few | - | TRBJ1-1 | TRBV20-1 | TGCAGTGCGAGACAATCCCCTGAAGCTTTCTTT | CSARQSPEAFF
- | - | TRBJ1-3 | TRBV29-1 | TGCAGCGTTGACCGACGGACCAGCTCTGGAAACACCATATATTTT | CSVDRRTSSGNTIYF
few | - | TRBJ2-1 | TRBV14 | TGTGCCAGCAGCCAGTCAAGCAGGCGTGAGCAGTTCTTC | CASSQSSRREQFF
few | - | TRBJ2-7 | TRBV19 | TGTGCCAGTAGTATTGTCGGCACCTTCTCCTACGAGCAGTACTTC | CASSIVGTFSYEQYF
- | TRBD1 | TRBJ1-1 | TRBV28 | TGTGCCAGCAGTTTTGGACAGGGGAGCACTGAAGCTTTCTTT | CASSFGQGSTEAFF
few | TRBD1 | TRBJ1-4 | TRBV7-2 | TGTGCCAGCAGCTCCCAGGGGGAGAAACTGTTTTTT | CASSSQGEKLFF
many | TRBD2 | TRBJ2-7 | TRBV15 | TGTGCCACCAGCAGACCCGGGACTAGCGGCTACGAGCAGTACTTC | CATSRPGTSGYEQYF
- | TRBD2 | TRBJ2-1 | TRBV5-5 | TGTGCCAGCAGCTTATGGGCGGGAGGGCTGTACAATGAGCAGTTCTTC | CASSLWAGGLYNEQFF
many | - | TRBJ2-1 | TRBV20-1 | TGCAGTGCTAACTACAATGAGCAGTTCTTC | CSANYNEQFF
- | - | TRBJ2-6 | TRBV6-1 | TGTGCCAGCAGTCCCCGGGGAATCAGCTCTGGGGCCAACGTCCTGACTTTC | CASSPRGISSGANVLTF
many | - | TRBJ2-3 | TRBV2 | TGTGCCAGCACCCCGACAGGAAATACGCAGTATTTT | CASTPTGNTQYF
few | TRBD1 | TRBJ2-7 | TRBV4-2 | TGTGCCAGCAGCCAAGCGATGGGACAGACCTACGAGCAGTACTTC | CASSQAMGQTYEQYF
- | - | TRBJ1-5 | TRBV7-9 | TGTGCCAGCAGCTTAAAAGTGGCCAGAAGCAATCAGCCCCAGCATTTT | CASSLKVARSNQPQHF
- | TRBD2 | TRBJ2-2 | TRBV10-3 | TGTGCCATCAGTGCCAGCGGGAGTACCGGGGAGCTGTTTTTT | CAISASGSTGELFF
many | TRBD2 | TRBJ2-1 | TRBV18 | TGTGCCAGCTCACCACGGAAAGCCCGGGAGGGAGATGAGCAGTTCTTC | CASSPRKAREGDEQFF
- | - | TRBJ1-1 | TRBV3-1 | TGTGCCAGCAGTCACAAACGACAGGCAGCAATGAACACTGAAGCTTTCTTT | CASSHKRQAAMNTEAFF
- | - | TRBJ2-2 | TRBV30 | TGTGCCTGGAGCCCCGGGACCTACCACACCGGGGAGCTGTTTTTT | CAWSPGTYHTGELFF
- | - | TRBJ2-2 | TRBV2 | TGTGCCAGCAGCGTCAACGGGGAGCTGTTTTTT | CASSVNGELFF
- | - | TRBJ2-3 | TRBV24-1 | TGTGCCACCAGTGATGTCCAGGGGTCAGCAGATACGCAGTATTTT | CATSDVQGSADTQYF